This T cell receptor (beta chain) was identified in a study of PD-1 blockade in mismatch repair-deficient tumors. Study at large: Patients had about a dozen mismatch repair-deficient cancer types and were previously treated and progressing. Study outcomes and limitations: Tumor-resident clones, often absent from pretreatment blood, expanded after pembrolizumab and then contracted.

This sample's time point: 10-day in vitro stimulation with candidate neoantigen peptide 2. Every patient had mismatch repair deficiency by PCR or immunohistochemistry. Each of roughly 7 ELISpot-reactive candidate peptides was used for roughly 10-day stimulation. Trimming removed 5 bases from V and 6 bases from J, with 20 bases in between. Germline V gives CDR1 MNHEY, CDR2 SVGAGI. The CDR3 covers 15 residues. A word on this clone: Its cognate antigen is unknown.

The table came from immunoSEQ multiplex PCR; TCRdb's copy has only in-frame clones and leaves some out. The sample comprises 8,500 to 10,000 clones, approximately 86% of which are singletons, and 20% to 25% rests with the top ten. The source of this sequence is an adult with mismatch repair-deficient cancer. The sequencing here drew on cells cultured in vitro, taken from a patient treated with pembrolizumab. This chain uses TRBV6-5 with TRBJ2-7, with D possibly being TRBD2 (6 bases). DNA of the CDR3: TGTGCCAGCAGTCCCCCGGGGGAACCCCATGCCGAGCAGTACTTC. Its protein product is CASSPPGEPHAEQYF.